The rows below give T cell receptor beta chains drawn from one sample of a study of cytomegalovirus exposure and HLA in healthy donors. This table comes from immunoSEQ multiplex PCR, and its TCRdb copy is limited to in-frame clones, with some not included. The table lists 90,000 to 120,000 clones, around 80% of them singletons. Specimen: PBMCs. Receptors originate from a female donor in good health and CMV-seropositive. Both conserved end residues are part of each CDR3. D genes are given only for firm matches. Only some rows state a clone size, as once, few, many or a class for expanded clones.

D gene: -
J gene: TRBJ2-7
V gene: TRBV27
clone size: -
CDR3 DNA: TGTGCCAGCAGTTCCCAGGGGGGCGGTTCCTACGAGCAGTACTTC
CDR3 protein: CASSSQGGGSYEQYF

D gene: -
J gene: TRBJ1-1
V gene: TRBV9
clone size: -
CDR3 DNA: TGTGCCAGCAGCGTAGCCTCGACAGGTTTTCCTCGAAGTGAAGCTTTCTTT
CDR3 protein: CASSVASTGFPRSEAFF

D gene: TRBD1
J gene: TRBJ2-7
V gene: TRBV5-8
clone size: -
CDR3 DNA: TGTGCCAGCAGCTCCCGGACAGGCTACGAGCAGTACTTC
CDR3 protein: CASSSRTGYEQYF

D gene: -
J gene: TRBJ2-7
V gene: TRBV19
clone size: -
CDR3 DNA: TGTGCCAGTAGTTCGAGCGGGTCTCCCTACGAGCAGTACTTC
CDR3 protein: CASSSSGSPYEQYF

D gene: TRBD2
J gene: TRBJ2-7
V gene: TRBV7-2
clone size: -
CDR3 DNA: TGTGCCAGCAGCTTATTCGCTAGCGGGTTCTCCTACGAGCAGTACTTC
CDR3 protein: CASSLFASGFSYEQYF

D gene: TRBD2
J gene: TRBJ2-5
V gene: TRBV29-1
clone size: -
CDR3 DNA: TGCAGCGTTAGGGAGGGGAGGGAGACCCAGTACTTC
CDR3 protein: CSVREGRETQYF

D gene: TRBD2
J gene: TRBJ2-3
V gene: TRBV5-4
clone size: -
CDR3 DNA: TGTGCCAGCAGCTCATCGAGGGCTAGCGGGCAAACAGATACGCAGTATTTT
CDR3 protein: CASSSSRASGQTDTQYF

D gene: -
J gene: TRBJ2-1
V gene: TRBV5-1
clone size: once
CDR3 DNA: TGCGCCAGCAGCCCCGCCGGGACTTTACAATACAATGAGCAGTTCTTC
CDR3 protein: CASSPAGTLQYNEQFF

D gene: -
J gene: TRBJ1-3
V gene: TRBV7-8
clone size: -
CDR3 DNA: TGTGCCAGCAGCTCGACGGCGGGCAATGGAAACACCATATATTTT
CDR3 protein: CASSSTAGNGNTIYF

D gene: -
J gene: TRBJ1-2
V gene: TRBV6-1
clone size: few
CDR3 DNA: TGTGCCAGCAGCAGGAGTGGGGAGGTTGATGGCTACACCTTC
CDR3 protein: CASSRSGEVDGYTF

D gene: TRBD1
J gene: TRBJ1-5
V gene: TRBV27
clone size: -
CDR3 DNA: TGTGCCAGCAGCCGACAGGGGAATAATCAGCCCCAGCATTTT
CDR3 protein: CASSRQGNNQPQHF

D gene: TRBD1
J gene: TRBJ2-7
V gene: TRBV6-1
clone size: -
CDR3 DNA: TGTGCCAGCAGTCAAAGGACAGGGGGCCCCTACGAGCAGTACTTC
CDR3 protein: CASSQRTGGPYEQYF

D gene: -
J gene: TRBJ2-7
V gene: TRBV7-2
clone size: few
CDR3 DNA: TGTGCCAGCAGCCGAGGCGGTCTCGGCGAGCAGTACTTC
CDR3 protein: CASSRGGLGEQYF

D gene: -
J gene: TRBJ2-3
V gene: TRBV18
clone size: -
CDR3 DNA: TGTGCCAGCTCACCACCCTCCCTCGGAAGTGACAGGGATACGCAGTATTTT
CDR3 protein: CASSPPSLGSDRDTQYF

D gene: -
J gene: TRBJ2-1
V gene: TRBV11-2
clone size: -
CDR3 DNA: TGTGCCAGCAGCGTGGCCAGAGAGCAGTTCTTC
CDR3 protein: CASSVAREQFF

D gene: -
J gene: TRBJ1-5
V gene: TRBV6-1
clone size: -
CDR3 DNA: TGTGCCAGCAGTGAAGATTTAGGCCCAGGGCAGCCCCAGCATTTT
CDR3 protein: CASSEDLGPGQPQHF

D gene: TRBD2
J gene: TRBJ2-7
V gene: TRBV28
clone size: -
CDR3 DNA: TGTGCCACCCGGAGAACATTAGCGGGAGTTGTCTACGAGCAGTACTTC
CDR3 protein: CATRRTLAGVVYEQYF

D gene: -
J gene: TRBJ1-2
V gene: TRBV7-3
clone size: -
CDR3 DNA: TGTGCCAGCAGCCCGCGGTTAGCTGGGGAACGGGAATATGGCTACACCTTC
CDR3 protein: CASSPRLAGEREYGYTF

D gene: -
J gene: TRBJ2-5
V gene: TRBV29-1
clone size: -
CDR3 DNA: TGCAGCGTGTTTGGGAGGGGGCAAGAGACCCAGTACTTC
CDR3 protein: CSVFGRGQETQYF

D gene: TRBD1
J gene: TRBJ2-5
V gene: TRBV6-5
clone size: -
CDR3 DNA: TGTGCCAGCAGTCAAGGACAGGGACAAGAGACCCAGTACTTC
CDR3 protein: CASSQGQGQETQYF

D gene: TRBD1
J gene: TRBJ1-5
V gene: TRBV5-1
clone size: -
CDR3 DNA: TGCGCCAGCAGCCCGACAGGGAGCAATCAGCCCCAGCATTTT
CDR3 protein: CASSPTGSNQPQHF

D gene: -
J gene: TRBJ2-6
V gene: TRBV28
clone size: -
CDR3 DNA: TGTGCCAGCCTCCCGAGAAACTCTGGGGCCAACGTCCTGACTTTC
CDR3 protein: CASLPRNSGANVLTF

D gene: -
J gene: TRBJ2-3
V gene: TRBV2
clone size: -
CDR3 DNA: TGTGCCAGCCAGCCCCTATTTCGGGGGACTAGCACAGATACGCAGTATTTT
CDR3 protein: CASQPLFRGTSTDTQYF

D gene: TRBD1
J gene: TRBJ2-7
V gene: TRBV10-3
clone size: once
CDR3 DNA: TGTGCCATCAGTGGTCCGGGACAGGGATCCTACGAGCAGTACTTC
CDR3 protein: CAISGPGQGSYEQYF

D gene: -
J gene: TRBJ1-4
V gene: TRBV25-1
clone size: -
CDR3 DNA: TGTGCCAGCAGTGGGAGGAGACTAAATGAAAAACTGTTTTTT
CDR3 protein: CASSGRRLNEKLFF

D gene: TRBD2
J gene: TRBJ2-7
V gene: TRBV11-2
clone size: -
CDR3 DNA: TGTGCCAGCAGCTTCTTTTCTAGCGGAAGCTCCTACGAGCAGTACTTC
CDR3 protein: CASSFFSSGSSYEQYF

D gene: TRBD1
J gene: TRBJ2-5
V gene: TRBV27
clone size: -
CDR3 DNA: TGTGCCAGCAGTTTCAGGCTTTGGCCAGGGGGTCGGTCGGGTCAAGAGACCCAGTACTTC
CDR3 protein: CASSFRLWPGGRSGQETQYF

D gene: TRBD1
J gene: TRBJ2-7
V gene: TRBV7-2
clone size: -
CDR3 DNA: TGTGCCAGCAGCTCGCGGACAGGGGGAAGGGAGCAGTACTTC
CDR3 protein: CASSSRTGGREQYF

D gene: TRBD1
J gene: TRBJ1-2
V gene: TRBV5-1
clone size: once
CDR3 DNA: TGCGCCAGCAGCTGGGGGGACAGGGCTAACTATGGCTACACCTTC
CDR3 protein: CASSWGDRANYGYTF

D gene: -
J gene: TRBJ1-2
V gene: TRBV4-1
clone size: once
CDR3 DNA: TGCGCCAGCAGCCAACCCCCCCTCGGGACACCAAGATATGGCTACACCTTC
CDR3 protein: CASSQPPLGTPRYGYTF

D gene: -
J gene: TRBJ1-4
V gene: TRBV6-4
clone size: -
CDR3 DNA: TGTGCCAGGGGGGGGGAAAAACTGTTTTTT
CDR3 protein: CARGGEKLFF

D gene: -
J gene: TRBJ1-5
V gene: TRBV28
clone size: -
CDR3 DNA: TGTGCCAGCAGTTTCGGTCAGCCCCAGCATTTT
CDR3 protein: CASSFGQPQHF

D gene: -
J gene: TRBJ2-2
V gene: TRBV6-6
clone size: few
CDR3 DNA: TGTGCCAGCAGTTACTCTGACAGGTCCGGGGAGCTGTTTTTT
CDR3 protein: CASSYSDRSGELFF

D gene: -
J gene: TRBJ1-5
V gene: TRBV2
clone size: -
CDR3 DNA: TGTGCCAGCCGTGCACAGGGTAGGGGGAATCAGCCCCAGCATTTT
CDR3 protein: CASRAQGRGNQPQHF

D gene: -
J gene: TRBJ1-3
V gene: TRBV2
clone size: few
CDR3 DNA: TGTGCCAGCAGTACTGGACAGGGAAACACCATATATTTT
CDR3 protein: CASSTGQGNTIYF

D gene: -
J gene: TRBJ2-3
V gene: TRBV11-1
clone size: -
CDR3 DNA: TGTGCCAGCAGCTTAGGCCTAGGCATTCATACAGATACGCAGTATTTT
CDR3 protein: CASSLGLGIHTDTQYF

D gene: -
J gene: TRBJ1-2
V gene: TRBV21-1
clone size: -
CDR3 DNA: TGTGCCAGCAGCGAGAAATGGACAGCCCCGCATAAGAGCTACACCTTC
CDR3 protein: CASSEKWTAPHKSYTF

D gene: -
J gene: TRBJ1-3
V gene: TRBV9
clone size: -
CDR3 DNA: TGTGCCAGCAGCCAGGTCCTTTCTGGAAACACCATATATTTT
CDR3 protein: CASSQVLSGNTIYF

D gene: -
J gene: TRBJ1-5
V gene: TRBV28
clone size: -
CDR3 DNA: TGTGCCAGCACCTGGGGTGGGGGGGATCAGCCCCAGCATTTT
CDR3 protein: CASTWGGGDQPQHF

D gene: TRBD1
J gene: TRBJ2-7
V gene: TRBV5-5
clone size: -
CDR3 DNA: TGTGCCAGCAGCTTGGGTGGGACAGGTCTCTACGAGCAGTACTTC
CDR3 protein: CASSLGGTGLYEQYF

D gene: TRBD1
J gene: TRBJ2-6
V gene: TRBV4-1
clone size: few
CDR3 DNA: TGCGCCAGCAGCCAAACGGGACAGGGGGCCTCATTGCGCTCTGGGGCCAACGTCCTGACTTTC
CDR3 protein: CASSQTGQGASLRSGANVLTF

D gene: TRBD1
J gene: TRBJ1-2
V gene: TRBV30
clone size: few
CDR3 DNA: TGTGCCTGGAGTAGCGAGGACAGGGAAGGCTACACCTTC
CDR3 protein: CAWSSEDREGYTF

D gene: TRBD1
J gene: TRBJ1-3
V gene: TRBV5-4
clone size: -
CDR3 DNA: TGTGCCAGCAGCTTGGACAGGGGGACTGGAAACACCATATATTTT
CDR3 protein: CASSLDRGTGNTIYF